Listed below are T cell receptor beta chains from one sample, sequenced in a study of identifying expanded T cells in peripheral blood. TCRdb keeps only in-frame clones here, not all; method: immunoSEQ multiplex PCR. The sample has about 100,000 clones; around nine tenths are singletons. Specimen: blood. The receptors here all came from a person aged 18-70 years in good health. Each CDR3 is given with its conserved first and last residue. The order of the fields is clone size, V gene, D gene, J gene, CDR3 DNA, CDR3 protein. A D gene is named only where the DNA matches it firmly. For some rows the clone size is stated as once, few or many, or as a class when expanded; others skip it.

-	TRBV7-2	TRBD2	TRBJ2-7	TGTGCCAGCAGCCCAAGGGGGACTAGCCTGAGCCACGAGCAGTACTTC	CASSPRGTSLSHEQYF
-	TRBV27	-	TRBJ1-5	TGTGCCAGCAGTTTATTAAGCGGGTCCGGGCAGCCCCAGCATTTT	CASSLLSGSGQPQHF
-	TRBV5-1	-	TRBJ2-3	TGCGCCAGCAGCTTGGGAGGGCGGGGAACAGATACGCAGTATTTT	CASSLGGRGTDTQYF
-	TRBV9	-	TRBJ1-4	TGTGCCAGCAGCCCCGGGCGTATGGATGAAAAACTGTTTTTT	CASSPGRMDEKLFF
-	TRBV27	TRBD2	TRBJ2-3	TGTGCCAGCAGTTTATCGATGTCGGGGGGGCAGTATTTT	CASSLSMSGGQYF
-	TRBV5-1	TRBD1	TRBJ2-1	TGCGCCAGCAGAAGGGACAGGTCTTACAATGAGCAGTTCTTC	CASRRDRSYNEQFF
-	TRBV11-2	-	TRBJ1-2	TGTGCCAGCAGGAAAGCCGGGACATTTGGTCACACCTTC	CASRKAGTFGHTF
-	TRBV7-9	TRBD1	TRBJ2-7	TGTGCCAGCAGCCTAACCAGGACAGGGGTTGCCTACGAGCAGTACTTC	CASSLTRTGVAYEQYF
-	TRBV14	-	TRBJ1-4	TGTGCCAGCAGCCAAGCTAGGCTTGGACGGAGTAATGAAAAACTGTTTTTT	CASSQARLGRSNEKLFF
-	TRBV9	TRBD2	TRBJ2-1	TGTGCCAGCAGCGTAGTCAGCGGGGGGTCCTACAATGAGCAGTTCTTC	CASSVVSGGSYNEQFF
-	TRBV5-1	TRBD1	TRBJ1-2	TGCGCCAGCAGCTCCGGACAGGGTCTTAGCTATGGCTACACCTTC	CASSSGQGLSYGYTF
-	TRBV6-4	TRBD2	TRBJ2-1	TGTGCCAGCAGTCAGAAAGCTAGCGGTGCATACAATGAGCAGTTCTTC	CASSQKASGAYNEQFF
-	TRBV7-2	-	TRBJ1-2	TGTGCCAGCAGTTCCAATCTGGACAGTCTGCCCTACACCTTC	CASSSNLDSLPYTF
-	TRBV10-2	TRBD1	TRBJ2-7	TGCGCCACGAACTCAGGGGGTGACTACGAGCAGTACTTC	CATNSGGDYEQYF
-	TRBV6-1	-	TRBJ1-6	TGTGCCAGCAGTGAAGCGGGGACCAGGGGCTATAATTCACCCCTCCACTTT	CASSEAGTRGYNSPLHF
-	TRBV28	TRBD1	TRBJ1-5	TGTGCCAGCAGCCCACCCCGACAGGGGGCTAGCAATCAGCCCCAGCATTTT	CASSPPRQGASNQPQHF
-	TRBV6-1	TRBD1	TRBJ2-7	TGTGCCAGCAGCGAAAGGGGGCCCTACGAGCAGTACTTC	CASSERGPYEQYF
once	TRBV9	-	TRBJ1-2	TGTGCCAGCAGCGTGGAGGGTTCGTATGGCTACACCTTC	CASSVEGSYGYTF
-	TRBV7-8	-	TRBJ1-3	TGTGCCAGCAGTCGGGCCTTGGGGAACACCATATATTTT	CASSRALGNTIYF
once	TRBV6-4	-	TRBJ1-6	TGTGCCAGCAGTGACTCAGGGAATTCACCCCTCCACTTT	CASSDSGNSPLHF
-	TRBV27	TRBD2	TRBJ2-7	TGTGCCAGCAGTTCCCCGGGACTACCCTCTTTGGAGCAGTACTTC	CASSSPGLPSLEQYF
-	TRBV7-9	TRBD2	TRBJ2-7	TGTGCCAGCGGGGGTAGCGGGAGCGACTACGAGCAGTACTTC	CASGGSGSDYEQYF
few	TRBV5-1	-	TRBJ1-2	TGCGCCAGCAGCCAGGAGATAGGTGACTATGGCTACACCTTC	CASSQEIGDYGYTF
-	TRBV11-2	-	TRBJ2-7	TGTGCCAGCAGCCTCCGTGACGCCGGTCCGATGCAGTACTTC	CASSLRDAGPMQYF
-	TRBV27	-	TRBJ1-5	TGTGCCAGCAGGGCGGGTCTGAGGAATCAGCCCCAGCATTTT	CASRAGLRNQPQHF
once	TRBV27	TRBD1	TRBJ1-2	TGTGCCAGCAGTTTCACAGGGGGCGGTGGCTACACCTTC	CASSFTGGGGYTF